The 5 T cell receptor beta chains reported below all come from one sample, sequenced in a study of T cells in Graves' hyperthyroidism and ophthalmopathy. Amplification of TCR beta CDR3 regions was performed using RNA transcripts as template. In the first-round RT-PCR of the TCR CDR3, the HTBI primer set was used. TCRdb reanalysed the multiplex PCR reads using MiXCR and keeps one entry per CDR3 protein. The profile shows a few hundred thousand distinct CDR3 sequences, roughly 14% of them singletons. The material sequenced was blood. The receptor set was obtained from a woman aged 18-30 years with Graves' hyperthyroidism.

This clonotype has a count of ten or more. The rearrangement joins TRBV10-3 to TRBJ1-5, with 7 positions matching TRBD1. The CDR3 contains 15 residues. V dropped 5 bases and J dropped 2; count of bases not matched to a gene: 6. CDR1 is ENHRY, CDR2 SYGVKD, per germline. CDR3 bases: TGTGCCATCAGTCAACAGGGGCTCCGCAATCAGCCCCAGCATTTT. Protein product: CAISQQGLRNQPQHF.

The chain links TRBV12-3 or TRBV12-4 to TRBJ2-3; 8 bases match TRBD1. The CDR3 covers 15 residues. V was clipped by 2 bases and J by 5 bases; unmatched bases: 6. The CDR3 sequence is CASSLRQGNIDTQYF. For the CDR3, the DNA is TGTGCCAGCAGTTTAAGACAGGGGAATATAGATACGCAGTATTTT.

This clonotype appeared a few times. The genes are TRBV6-1 and TRBJ1-4, with TRBD1 identical over 9 bases. V lost 0 bases, J lost 4 bases, and 3 bases stayed unmatched. This CDR3 is built from 16 residues. Germline-derived CDR1 and CDR2 are MNHNS and SASEGT. The CDR3 protein is CASSEAPGQGNEKLFF. The CDR3 DNA is TGTGCCAGCAGTGAAGCCCCGGGACAGGGTAATGAAAAACTGTTTTTT.

The chain is built from TRBV29-1 and TRBJ1-2; D may be TRBD1 (5 bases). This CDR3 has 13 amino acids. The V gene's germline CDR1 is SQVTM and CDR2 ANQGSEA. Trimming left V 4 bases short and J 7 bases short, with 16 bases between. CDR3: CSVVEIFGGGYTF. The CDR3 DNA follows: TGCAGCGTTGTGGAAATTTTCGGGGGTGGCTACACCTTC.

This clonotype was seen at least ten times. The chain carries TRBV7-3 and TRBJ2-1; unclear D gene. There are 12 residues in the CDR3. V gave up 5 bases and J gave up 8 bases, with 10 bases separating them. CDR1 and CDR2 from the germline V gene are SGHTA and FQGTGA. CDR3 DNA sequence: TGTGCCAGCAGCGACCTCGATTATGAGCAGTTCTTC. As protein: CASSDLDYEQFF.